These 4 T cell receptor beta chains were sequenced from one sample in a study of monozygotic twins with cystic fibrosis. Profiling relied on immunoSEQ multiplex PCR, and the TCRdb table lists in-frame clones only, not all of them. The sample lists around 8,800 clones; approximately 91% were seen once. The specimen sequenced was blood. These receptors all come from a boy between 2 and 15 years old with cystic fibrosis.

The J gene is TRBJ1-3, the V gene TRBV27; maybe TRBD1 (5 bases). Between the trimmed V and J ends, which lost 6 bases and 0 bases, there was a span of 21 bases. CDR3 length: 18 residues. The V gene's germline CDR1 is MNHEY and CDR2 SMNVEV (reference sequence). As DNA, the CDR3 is TGTGCCAGCAGCCCCTCGGGCTGGGGGTCCAGCTCTGGAAACACCATATATTTT. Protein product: CASSPSGWGSSSGNTIYF.

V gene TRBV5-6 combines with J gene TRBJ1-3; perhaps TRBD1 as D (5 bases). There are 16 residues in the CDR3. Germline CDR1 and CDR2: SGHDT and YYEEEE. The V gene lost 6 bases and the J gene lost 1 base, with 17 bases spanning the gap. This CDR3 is CASTVGVRRSGNTIYF. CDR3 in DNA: TGTGCCAGCACCGTGGGGGTGAGGAGGTCTGGAAACACCATATATTTT. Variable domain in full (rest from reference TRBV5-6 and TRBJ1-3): DAGVTQSPTHLIKTRGQQVTLRCSPKSGHDTVSWYQQALGQGPQFIFQYYEEEERQRGNFPDRFSGHQFPNYSSELNVNALLLGDSALYLCASTVGVRRSGNTIYFGEGSWLTVV.

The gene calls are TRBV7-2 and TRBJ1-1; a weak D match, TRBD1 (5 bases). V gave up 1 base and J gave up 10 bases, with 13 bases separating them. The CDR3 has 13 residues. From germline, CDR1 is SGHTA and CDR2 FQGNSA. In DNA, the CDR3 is TGTGCCAGCAGCTTAGGCAGGGACTATGGAGCTTTCTTT. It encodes CASSLGRDYGAFF.

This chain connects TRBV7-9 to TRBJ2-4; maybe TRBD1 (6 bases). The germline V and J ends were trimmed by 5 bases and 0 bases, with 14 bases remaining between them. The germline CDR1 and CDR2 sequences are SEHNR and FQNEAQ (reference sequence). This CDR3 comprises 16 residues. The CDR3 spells CASSDGQLLAKNIQYF. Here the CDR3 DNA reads TGTGCCAGCAGCGACGGACAGCTCCTAGCCAAAAACATTCAGTACTTC.